This T cell receptor beta chain was captured in a study of cytomegalovirus exposure and HLA in healthy donors. This clone was seen a few times. PCR amplification relied on 60 Vbeta primers (plus 13 Jbeta primers). Assay used: immunoSEQ multiplex PCR; TCRdb lists only in-frame clones, some missing. The table has approximately 73,000 clones, over 55% seen once. CDR3 length: 16 residues. The germline CDR1 and CDR2 sequences are MDHEN and SYDVKM. The V gene end was trimmed by 3 bases and the J gene end by 0 bases; junction bases not matched to a gene: 5. The chain employs TRBV28 and TRBJ1-3; 7 bases match TRBD1. The receptor was isolated from a man aged 25-40 years in good health and CMV-seropositive. Sequencing input: PBMCs. As DNA, the CDR3 is TGTGCCAGCAGTTTGGGCAGGGGGTTCTCTGGAAACACCATATATTTT. Protein: CASSLGRGFSGNTIYF.